Following are 30 T cell receptor beta chains from one sample sequenced in a study of T cell changes during pregnancy in multiple sclerosis. Some clones are missing from TCRdb's copy, which holds only in-frame ones; the method was immunoSEQ multiplex PCR. The data show around 80,000 clones, 90% to 95% seen once. Material: peripheral blood, obtained in the second trimester of pregnancy. The source of these receptors is a female donor with multiple sclerosis, enrolled in a pregnancy study.

The chain combines TRBV7-8 with TRBJ2-2; TRBD2 is a possible D gene (6 bases). The germline gives CDR1 SGHVS, CDR2 FQNEAQ. Trimming left V 5 bases short and J 7 bases short, with 14 bases between. This CDR3 contains 14 residues. The CDR3 reads CASSTGTRSGELFF. The CDR3 DNA follows: TGTGCCAGCAGCACCGGGACTCGTAGCGGGGAGCTGTTTTTT. The full variable domain, in which reference TRBV7-8 and TRBJ2-2 provide the parts outside the CDR3, is GAGVSQSPRYKVAKRGQDVALRCDPISGHVSLFWYQQALGQGPEFLTYFQNEAQLDKSGLPSDRFFAERPEGSVSTLKIQRTQQEDSAVYLCASSTGTRSGELFFGEGSRLTVL.

The V gene is TRBV9, the J gene TRBJ2-1; 8 nucleotides agree with TRBD2. Germline CDR1 reads SGDLS; CDR2 reads YYNGEE. The CDR3 spans 16 residues. The V and J ends lost 2 bases and 1 base, in that order; junction bases with no gene match: 5. CDR3 nucleotide sequence: TGTGCCAGCAGCGTGTCGGGAGGGGGGTCCTACAATGAGCAGTTCTTC. Translation: CASSVSGGGSYNEQFF.

The CDR3 protein is CASRGGTSGNEQFF. CDR3 coding DNA: TGTGCCAGCAGGGGGGGGACTAGCGGCAATGAGCAGTTCTTC. V usage is TRBV6-1 and J usage is TRBJ2-1, with 11 bases matching TRBD2. CDR1 is MNHNS and CDR2 is SASEGT in the germline V gene. This CDR3 comprises 14 residues. With 6 bases clipped from V and 6 bases from J, the junction kept 4 bases outside the gene matches.

The V gene is TRBV27, the J gene TRBJ2-3; a possible D gene is TRBD2 (6 bases). The CDR3 totals 15 residues. Germline CDR1 and CDR2: MNHEY and SMNVEV (reference sequence). The V gene lost 5 bases and the J gene lost 8 bases, with 20 bases spanning the gap. As DNA, the CDR3 is TGTGCCAGCAGTCCGCGACTAGGGGAAAAACGTACGCAGTATTTT. Translation: CASSPRLGEKRTQYF.

V and J are TRBV25-1 and TRBJ2-5; 11 bases line up with TRBD2. The CDR3 consists of 16 residues. Losses at the gene ends were 3 bases for V and 7 bases for J; bases not matched to a gene: 10. Germline CDR1 and CDR2: MGHDK and SYGVNS. The CDR3 is CASSERTSGSMGTQYF. The CDR3 DNA sequence: TGTGCCAGCAGTGAGAGAACTAGCGGGAGTATGGGGACCCAGTACTTC.

This clone was seen a single time. The V and J genes are TRBV14 and TRBJ2-7, with a possible D match to TRBD1 (6 bases). Trimming cost V 5 bases and J 0 bases, with 14 bases left between them. CDR1 SGHDN and CDR2 FVKESK come from the germline V gene. The CDR3 contains 15 residues. The CDR3 region has the DNA TGTGCCAGCAGCGATTTTGCAGGGGCCTCCTACGAGCAGTACTTC. Encoded protein: CASSDFAGASYEQYF.

The rearrangement uses TRBV19 and TRBJ1-1; D gene unclear. V was pared by 3 bases and J by 4 bases, with 12 bases between. The CDR3 spans 14 residues. Germline lookup yields CDR1 LNHDA and CDR2 SQIVND (reference sequence). CDR3 loop: CASSIFLEGTEAFF. CDR3 sequence (DNA): TGTGCCAGTAGTATTTTCCTGGAGGGCACTGAAGCTTTCTTT.

The CDR3 is CASSLFRQGQFF. CDR3 DNA sequence: TGTGCCAGCAGCTTATTCCGGCAGGGACAGTTCTTC. The rearrangement links TRBV5-6 to TRBJ2-1; perhaps TRBD1 as D (5 bases). The CDR3 length is 12 residues. The germline V gene has CDR1 SGHDT and CDR2 YYEEEE. V was clipped by 2 bases and J by 13 bases, with 13 bases between them.

The chain uses TRBV29-1 and TRBJ2-2; D perhaps matches TRBD1 (6 bases). V shed 7 bases and J shed 4 bases, with 10 bases lying between them. The germline gives CDR1 SQVTM, CDR2 ANQGSEA. This CDR3 comprises 12 residues. The CDR3: CSGTELTGELFF. CDR3 DNA sequence: TGCAGCGGGACAGAGCTCACCGGGGAGCTGTTTTTT.

This rearrangement joins TRBV4-3 to TRBJ1-1; 8 nucleotides line up with TRBD1. The germline CDR1 and CDR2 sequences are LGHNA and YSLEER. Trimming removed 5 bases from V and 0 bases from J; junction bases left unmatched: 11. The CDR3 is made up of 17 amino acids. Written as DNA, the CDR3 is TGCGCCAGCAGCGGACCCGGGACAGGTACCATGAACACTGAAGCTTTCTTT. Amino acids: CASSGPGTGTMNTEAFF.

The chain uses TRBV5-5 and TRBJ2-2; 10 bases map to TRBD2. V was clipped by 2 bases and J by 1 base; unmatched bases: 5. Germline assignment: CDR1 SGHKS and CDR2 YYEKEE (reference sequence). The CDR3 length is 17 residues. The CDR3 reads CASSFSSGRGNTGELFF. Here the CDR3 DNA reads TGTGCCAGCAGCTTTTCAAGCGGGAGGGGGAACACCGGGGAGCTGTTTTTT.

The chain has TRBV30 and TRBJ1-2, with TRBD1 matching 7 bases. This CDR3 has 15 amino acids. In germline, CDR1 is GTSNPN, CDR2 SVGIG (reference sequence). V was pared by 3 bases and J by 4 bases, with 11 bases of the junction left unmatched. CDR3 nucleotide sequence: TGTGCCTGGAGCCTCGCCCCACAGGGGAGCTATGGCTACACCTTC. It yields the protein CAWSLAPQGSYGYTF.

This clone was detected once. The chain combines TRBV7-9 with TRBJ2-2, with D maybe TRBD2 (6 bases). The germline V gene encodes CDR1 SEHNR and CDR2 FQNEAQ (reference sequence). With 0 bases removed from V and 2 bases from J, the gap between germline ends came to 19 bases. The CDR3 runs to 19 residues. The CDR3 nucleotides are TGTGCCAGCAGCTTAGCTTGGAGGGACCCGGTAATCAACACCGGGGAGCTGTTTTTT. Its translation is CASSLAWRDPVINTGELFF.

This clone was seen a single time. The chain is built from TRBV6-5 and TRBJ1-1; D remains ambiguous. This CDR3 contains 13 residues. Trimming shortened V by 7 bases and J by 5 bases, and 14 bases separated the two germline ends. Germline CDR1 MNHEY, CDR2 SVGAGI. CDR3 sequence (DNA): TGTGCCAGCACCCAGCTAGGTAGGACTGAAGCTTTCTTT. Residues: CASTQLGRTEAFF.

The V gene is TRBV13, the J gene TRBJ2-7; D is perhaps TRBD2 (7 bases). Germline CDR1 reads PRHDT; CDR2 reads FYEKMQ (reference sequence). Trimming shortened V by 4 bases and J by 5 bases, and 15 bases separated the two germline ends. There are 14 residues in the CDR3. CDR3 in amino acids: CASSSPRRGHEQYF. DNA for the CDR3: TGTGCCAGCAGCTCCCCGAGGCGGGGGCACGAGCAGTACTTC.

V is TRBV5-1 and J is TRBJ2-4; 10 bases are shared with TRBD2. Per the germline V gene, CDR1 is SGHRS and CDR2 is YFSETQ. V shed 4 bases and J 1 base; nucleotides not matched to a gene: 17. The CDR3 is 20 amino acids. The CDR3 region has the DNA TGCGCCAGCAGCCCCCGCTTGCTAGCGGGAGAAGTGGGGGCCAAAAACATTCAGTACTTC. Translating gives CASSPRLLAGEVGAKNIQYF.

This chain connects TRBV5-1 to TRBJ2-7; TRBD1 aligns across 10 bases. Trimming cost V 2 bases and J 6 bases; bases outside gene matches: 5. Germline lookup yields CDR1 SGHRS and CDR2 YFSETQ. The CDR3 is made up of 14 amino acids. CDR3 residues: CASSLDGTGVEQYF. Here the CDR3 DNA reads TGCGCCAGCAGCTTAGACGGGACAGGGGTCGAGCAGTACTTC.

V and J are TRBV4-2 and TRBJ2-1; 8 bases fit TRBD2. V shed 2 bases, J shed 8 bases, and the junction held 11 bases outside the gene matches. In germline, CDR1 is LGHNA, CDR2 YNFKEQ. The CDR3 extends over 16 amino acids. The CDR3 sequence is CASSQPGTRQDDEQFF. Here the CDR3 DNA reads TGTGCCAGCAGCCAACCCGGGACTAGACAAGACGATGAGCAGTTCTTC.

This CDR3 reads CAWSNSRNTYEQYF. The CDR3 DNA follows: TGTGCCTGGAGTAACTCCCGCAATACCTACGAGCAGTACTTC. V gene TRBV30 combines with J gene TRBJ2-7; no firm D call. The germline V and J ends were trimmed by 2 bases and 2 bases, with 13 bases remaining between them. Looked up from germline, CDR1 is GTSNPN and CDR2 is SVGIG (reference sequence). CDR3 size: 14 residues.

This CDR3 reads CATSRDRGTTNEKLFF. The CDR3 DNA reads TGTGCCACCAGCCGGGACAGGGGGACAACTAATGAAAAACTGTTTTTT. This chain uses TRBV15 with TRBJ1-4; 11 nucleotides align to TRBD1. Germline-derived CDR1 and CDR2 are LNHNV and YYDKDF (reference sequence). The CDR3 spans 16 residues. Unmatched junction bases numbered 2, after V lost 5 bases and J lost 0 bases.

The gene calls are TRBV5-6 and TRBJ2-7, with 11 bases lining up with TRBD2. With 5 bases clipped from V and 2 bases from J, the junction kept 6 bases outside the gene matches. This CDR3 spans 15 amino acids. Germline V lookup: CDR1 SGHDT, CDR2 YYEEEE. The CDR3 sequence is CASRQTGLAAYEQYF. In DNA form, the CDR3 reads TGTGCCAGCAGGCAAACGGGACTAGCGGCCTACGAGCAGTACTTC.

In DNA form, the CDR3 reads TGTGCCAGCAGATCACAGGGGCACACTGAAGCTTTCTTT. Translating gives CASRSQGHTEAFF. V is TRBV6-5 and J is TRBJ1-1; 7 bases are a match to TRBD1. The CDR3 sequence is 13 residues long. From germline, CDR1 is MNHEY and CDR2 SVGAGI. The V gene end was trimmed by 6 bases and the J gene end by 3 bases; junction bases not matched to a gene: 4.

This clone was counted between two and nine times. The chain couples TRBV30 to TRBJ2-5, with a weak D call TRBD1 (5 bases). This CDR3 is 12 amino acids long. The germline CDR1 and CDR2 sequences are GTSNPN and SVGIG (reference sequence). The ends were cut back, 0 bases at V and 4 bases at J, with 6 bases in the middle. In DNA form, the CDR3 reads TGTGCCTGGAGTGTACAGGTAGAGACCCAGTACTTC. This translates into CAWSVQVETQYF.

The CDR3 protein is CASRQTAYGYTF. The DNA of the CDR3 is TGTGCCAGCAGACAGACAGCCTATGGCTACACCTTC. The chain uses TRBV14 and TRBJ1-2; weak D call: TRBD1 (5 bases). The CDR3 length is 12 residues. V dropped 6 bases and J dropped 4 bases, with 9 bases sitting between them. Germline lookup yields CDR1 SGHDN and CDR2 FVKESK.

This clone was seen only a few times. The chain carries TRBV2 and TRBJ2-2; 7 nucleotides match TRBD2. This CDR3 has 16 amino acids. The ends lost 6 bases at V and 0 bases at J; junction bases unmatched: 7. The V gene's germline CDR1 is SNHLY and CDR2 FYNNEI. CDR3 DNA: TGTGCCAGCAGCGGGAGGCTAGCGGCGAACACCGGGGAGCTGTTTTTT. Protein product: CASSGRLAANTGELFF.

The chain joins TRBV19 to TRBJ2-1; 11 bases map to TRBD2. Trimming removed 4 bases from V and 5 bases from J; junction bases left unmatched: 7. This CDR3 region has 16 residues. CDR1 and CDR2 (germline): LNHDA, SQIVND (reference sequence). The CDR3 bases are TGTGCCAGTAGTACCCGACTAGCGGGGAAAGACAATGAGCAGTTCTTC. This translates into CASSTRLAGKDNEQFF.

This clone was picked up one time. The chain's CDR3 is CASRPGTTFYEQYF. CDR3 in DNA: TGTGCCAGTAGGCCCGGGACTACCTTCTACGAGCAGTACTTC. The chain is built from TRBV19 and TRBJ2-7, with 7 bases aligning to TRBD2. The CDR3 loop spans 14 amino acids. Germline V gives CDR1 LNHDA, CDR2 SQIVND (reference sequence). J was trimmed by 3 bases and V by 6 bases; bases with no gene match: 8.

The rearrangement joins TRBV6-1 to TRBJ1-1, with a tentative D call TRBD1 (5 bases). Germline V gene lookup returns CDR1 MNHNS and CDR2 SASEGT. V was cut by 9 bases and J by 0 bases, with 11 bases left in between. CDR3 length: 13 amino acids. The CDR3 DNA reads as TGTGCCAGTTCGACAGTTTTGAACACTGAAGCTTTCTTT. Amino acids: CASSTVLNTEAFF.

The chain is built from TRBV11-3 and TRBJ2-2; D uncertain. This CDR3 comprises 12 residues. V shed 6 bases and J shed 3 bases, with 5 bases lying between them. In germline, CDR1 is SGHNT, CDR2 YENEEA. The CDR3 is CASSKYTGELFF. Here the CDR3 DNA reads TGTGCCAGCAGTAAATACACCGGGGAGCTGTTTTTT.

This chain connects TRBV5-1 to TRBJ2-3, with 9 bases aligning to TRBD2. The germline CDR1 and CDR2 sequences are SGHRS and YFSETQ. With 4 bases clipped from V and 0 bases from J, the junction kept 9 bases outside the gene matches. CDR3 length equals 17 residues. CDR3 sequence reads: CASSPEGLALSTDTQYF. In DNA, the CDR3 is TGCGCCAGCAGCCCGGAAGGACTAGCGCTTAGCACAGATACGCAGTATTTT.